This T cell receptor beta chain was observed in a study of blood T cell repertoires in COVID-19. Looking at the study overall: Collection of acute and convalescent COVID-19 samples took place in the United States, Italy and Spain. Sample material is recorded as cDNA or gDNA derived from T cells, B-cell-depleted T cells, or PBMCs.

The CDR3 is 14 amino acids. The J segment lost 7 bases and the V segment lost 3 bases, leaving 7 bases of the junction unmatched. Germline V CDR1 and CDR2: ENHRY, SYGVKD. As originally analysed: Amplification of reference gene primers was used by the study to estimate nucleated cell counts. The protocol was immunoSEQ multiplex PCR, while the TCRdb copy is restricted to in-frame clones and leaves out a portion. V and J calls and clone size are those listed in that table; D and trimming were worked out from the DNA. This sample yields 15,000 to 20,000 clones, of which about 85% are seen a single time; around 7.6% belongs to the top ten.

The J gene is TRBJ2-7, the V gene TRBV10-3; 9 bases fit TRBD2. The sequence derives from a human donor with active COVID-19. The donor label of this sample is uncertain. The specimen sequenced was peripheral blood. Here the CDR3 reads CAISDPRTSVEQYF. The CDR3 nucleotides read TGTGCCATCAGTGATCCTAGGACTAGCGTTGAGCAGTACTTC.